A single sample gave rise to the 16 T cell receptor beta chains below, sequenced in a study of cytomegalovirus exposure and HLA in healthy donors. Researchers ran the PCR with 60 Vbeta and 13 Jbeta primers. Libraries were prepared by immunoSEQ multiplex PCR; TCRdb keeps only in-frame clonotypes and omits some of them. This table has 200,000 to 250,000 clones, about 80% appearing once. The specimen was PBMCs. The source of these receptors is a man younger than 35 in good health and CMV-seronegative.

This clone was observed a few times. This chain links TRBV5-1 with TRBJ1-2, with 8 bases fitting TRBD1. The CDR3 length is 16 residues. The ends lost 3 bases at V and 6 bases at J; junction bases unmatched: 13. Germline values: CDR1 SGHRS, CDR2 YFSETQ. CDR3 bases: TGCGCCAGCAGCTCGGGACAGGCAAATCCTGTCGATGGCTACACCTTC. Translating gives CASSSGQANPVDGYTF.

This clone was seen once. The CDR3 here is CATSRSKTGSYGYTF. The DNA for the CDR3 is TGTGCCACCAGCAGATCGAAGACAGGGTCCTATGGCTACACCTTC. The rearrangement joins TRBV15 to TRBJ1-2; 7 bases are a match to TRBD1. Trimming took 2 bases from V and 4 from J; bases not matched to a gene: 7. This CDR3 spans 15 amino acids. The germline gives CDR1 LNHNV, CDR2 YYDKDF (reference sequence). Filled out from reference TRBV15 and TRBJ1-2, the complete variable domain reads DAMVIQNPRYQVTQFGKPVTLSCSQTLNHNVMYWYQQKSSQAPKLLFHYYDKDFNNEADTPDNFQSRRPNTSFCFLDIRSPGLGDTAMYLCATSRSKTGSYGYTFGSGTRLTVV.

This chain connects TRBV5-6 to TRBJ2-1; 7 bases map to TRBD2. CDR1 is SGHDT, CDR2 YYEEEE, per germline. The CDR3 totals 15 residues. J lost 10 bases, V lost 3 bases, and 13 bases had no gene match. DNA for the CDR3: TGTGCCAGCAGCTCTCTCACCGGGAGGTCGGAAGAGCAGTTCTTC. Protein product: CASSSLTGRSEEQFF. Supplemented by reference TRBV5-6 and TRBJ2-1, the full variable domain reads DAGVTQSPTHLIKTRGQQVTLRCSPKSGHDTVSWYQQALGQGPQFIFQYYEEEERQRGNFPDRFSGHQFPNYSSELNVNALLLGDSALYLCASSSLTGRSEEQFFGPGTRLTVL.

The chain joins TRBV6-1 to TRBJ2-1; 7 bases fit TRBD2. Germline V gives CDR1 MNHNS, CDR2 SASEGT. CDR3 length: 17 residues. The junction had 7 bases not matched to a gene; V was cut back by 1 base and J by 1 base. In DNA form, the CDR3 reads TGTGCCAGCAGTGAAGGGGGCCTAGCGGATTCCTACAATGAGCAGTTCTTC. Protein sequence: CASSEGGLADSYNEQFF.

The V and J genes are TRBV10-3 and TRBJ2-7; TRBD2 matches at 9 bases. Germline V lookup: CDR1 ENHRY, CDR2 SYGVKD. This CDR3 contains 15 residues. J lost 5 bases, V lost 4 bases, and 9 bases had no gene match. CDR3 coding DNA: TGTGCCATCAGTGGCGCTAGCGGGATTCTACACGAGCAGTACTTC. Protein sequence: CAISGASGILHEQYF.

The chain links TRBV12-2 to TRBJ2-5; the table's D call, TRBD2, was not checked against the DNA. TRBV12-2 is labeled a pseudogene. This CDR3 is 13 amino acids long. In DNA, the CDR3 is TGTGCAAGTCGCTTCCCCGGTGGAGAGACCCAGTACTTC. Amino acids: CASRFPGGETQYF.

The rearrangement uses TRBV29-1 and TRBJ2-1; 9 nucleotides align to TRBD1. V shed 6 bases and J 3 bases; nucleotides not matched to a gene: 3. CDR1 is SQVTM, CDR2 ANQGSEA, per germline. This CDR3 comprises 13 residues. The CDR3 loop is CSVGQGDYNEQFF. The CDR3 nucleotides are TGCAGCGTGGGACAGGGAGACTACAATGAGCAGTTCTTC.

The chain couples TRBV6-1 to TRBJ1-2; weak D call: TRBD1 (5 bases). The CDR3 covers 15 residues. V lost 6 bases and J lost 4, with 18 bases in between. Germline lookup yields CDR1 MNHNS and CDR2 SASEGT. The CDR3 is CASRPGLGQVYGYTF. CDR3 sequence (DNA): TGTGCCAGCAGACCCGGCTTGGGGCAGGTCTATGGCTACACCTTC.

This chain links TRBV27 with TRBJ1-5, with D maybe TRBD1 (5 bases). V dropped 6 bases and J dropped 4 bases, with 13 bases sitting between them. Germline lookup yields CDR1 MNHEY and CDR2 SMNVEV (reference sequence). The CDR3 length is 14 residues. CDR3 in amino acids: CASSPRGGNQPQHF. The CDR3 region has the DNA TGTGCCAGCAGCCCCCGGGGGGGAAATCAGCCCCAGCATTTT.

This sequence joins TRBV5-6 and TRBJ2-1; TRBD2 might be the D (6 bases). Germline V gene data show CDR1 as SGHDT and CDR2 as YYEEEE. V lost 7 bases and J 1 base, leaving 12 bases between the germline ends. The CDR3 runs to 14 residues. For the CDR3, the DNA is TGTGCCAGCCGCAGGGACTCTTCCTACAATGAGCAGTTCTTC. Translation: CASRRDSSYNEQFF.

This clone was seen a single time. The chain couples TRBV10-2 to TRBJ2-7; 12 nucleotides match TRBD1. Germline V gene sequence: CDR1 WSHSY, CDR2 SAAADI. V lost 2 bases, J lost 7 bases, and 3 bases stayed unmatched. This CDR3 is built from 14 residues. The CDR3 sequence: CASSEMGQGAEQYF. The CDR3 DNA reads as TGCGCCAGCAGTGAGATGGGACAGGGGGCGGAGCAGTACTTC.

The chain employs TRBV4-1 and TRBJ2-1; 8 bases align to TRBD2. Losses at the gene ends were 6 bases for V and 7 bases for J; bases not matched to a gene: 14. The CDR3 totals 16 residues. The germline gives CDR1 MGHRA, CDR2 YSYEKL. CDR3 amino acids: CASRDPSGSRLNEQFF. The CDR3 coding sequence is TGCGCCAGCAGAGACCCCAGCGGGAGTCGTTTGAATGAGCAGTTCTTC.

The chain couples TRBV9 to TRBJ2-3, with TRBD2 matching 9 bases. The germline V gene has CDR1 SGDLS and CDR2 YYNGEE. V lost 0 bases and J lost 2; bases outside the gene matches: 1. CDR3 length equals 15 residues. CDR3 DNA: TGTGCCAGCAGCGTAGGACTAGCGGACACAGATACGCAGTATTTT. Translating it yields CASSVGLADTDTQYF.

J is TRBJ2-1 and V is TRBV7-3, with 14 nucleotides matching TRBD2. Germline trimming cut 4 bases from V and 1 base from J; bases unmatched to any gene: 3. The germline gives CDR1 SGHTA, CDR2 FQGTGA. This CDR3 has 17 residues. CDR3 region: CASSSTSGRASYNEQFF. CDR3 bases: TGTGCCAGCAGCTCGACTAGCGGGAGGGCTTCCTACAATGAGCAGTTCTTC. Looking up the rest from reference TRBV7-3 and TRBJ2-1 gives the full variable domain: GAGVSQTPSNKVTEKGKYVELRCDPISGHTALYWYRQSLGQGPEFLIYFQGTGAADDSGLPNDRFFAVRPEGSVSTLKIQRTERGDSAVYLCASSSTSGRASYNEQFFGPGTRLTVL.

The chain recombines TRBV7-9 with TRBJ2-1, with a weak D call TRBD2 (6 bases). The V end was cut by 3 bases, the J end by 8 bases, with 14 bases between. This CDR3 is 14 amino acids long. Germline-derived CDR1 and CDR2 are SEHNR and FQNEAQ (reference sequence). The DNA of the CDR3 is TGTGCCAGCAGCTTCTGGACTATTAATGATGAGCAGTTCTTC. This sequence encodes CASSFWTINDEQFF.

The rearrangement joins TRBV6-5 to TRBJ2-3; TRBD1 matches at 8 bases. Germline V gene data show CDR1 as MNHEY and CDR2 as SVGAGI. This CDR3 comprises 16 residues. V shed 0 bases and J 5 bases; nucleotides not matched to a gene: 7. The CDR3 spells CASSYSSGQGRDTQYF. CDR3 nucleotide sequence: TGTGCCAGCAGTTACTCTTCCGGACAGGGCCGAGATACGCAGTATTTT.